Described below is a single TCR beta chain sequence and its context. Its antigen is not identified. The sample belongs to a study of CD8 T cells in Susac syndrome. This CDR3 has 15 amino acids. Trimming removed 0 bases at V and 3 bases at J, with 11 bases between. The V gene's germline CDR1 is SGHNT and CDR2 YYREEE (reference sequence). Roughly 0.5 to 1 ug RNA was reverse transcribed with random hexamers. TCRdb re-analysed the immunoSEQ multiplex PCR reads in MiXCR, keeping a single row per CDR3 protein. In the table there are fewer than 250,000 distinct CDR3 sequences, about 94% of which are singletons. The authors sequenced TCR beta from blood CD8+ and CD4+ T cells. Whole-study results and caveats: By the study's own acknowledgment, its TCR sequencing and HLA analysis included relatively few individuals.

The chain couples TRBV5-4 to TRBJ2-3; tentatively, D is TRBD2 (6 bases). The sample was CD4+ T cells from PBMCs. This sequence was found in a human donor in good health. The CDR3 bases are TGTGCCAGCAGCTTGGGGGGGGTCAGTACAGATACGCAGTATTTT. It yields the protein CASSLGGVSTDTQYF. Using reference TRBV5-4 and TRBJ2-3 for the parts outside the CDR3, the full variable domain is ETGVTQSPTHLIKTRGQQVTLRCSSQSGHNTVSWYQQALGQGPQFIFQYYREEENGRGNFPPRFSGLQFPNYSSELNVNALELDDSALYLCASSLGGVSTDTQYFGPGTRLTVL.